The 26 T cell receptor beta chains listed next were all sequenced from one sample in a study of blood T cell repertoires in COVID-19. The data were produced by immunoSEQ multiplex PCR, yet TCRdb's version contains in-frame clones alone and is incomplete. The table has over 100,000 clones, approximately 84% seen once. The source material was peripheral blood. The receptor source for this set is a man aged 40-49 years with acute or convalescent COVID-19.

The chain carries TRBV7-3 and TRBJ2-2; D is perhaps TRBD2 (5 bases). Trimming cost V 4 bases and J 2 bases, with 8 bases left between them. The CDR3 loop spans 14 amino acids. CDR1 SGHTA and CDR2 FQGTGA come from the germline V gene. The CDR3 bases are TGTGCCAGCAGCTCCGGGGTCAACACCGGGGAGCTGTTTTTT. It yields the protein CASSSGVNTGELFF.

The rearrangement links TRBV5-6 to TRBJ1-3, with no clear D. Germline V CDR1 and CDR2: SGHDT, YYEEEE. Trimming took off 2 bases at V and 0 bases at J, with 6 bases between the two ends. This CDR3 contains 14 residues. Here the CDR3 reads CASSFPTSGNTIYF. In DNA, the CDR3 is TGTGCCAGCAGCTTTCCTACCTCTGGAAACACCATATATTTT.

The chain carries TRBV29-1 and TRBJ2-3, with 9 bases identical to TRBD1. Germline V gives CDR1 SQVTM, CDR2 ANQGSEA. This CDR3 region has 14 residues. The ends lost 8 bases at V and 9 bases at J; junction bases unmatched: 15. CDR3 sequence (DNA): TGCAGCATGCCAAGGGGACAGGGATCCCTGACGCAGTATTTT. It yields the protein CSMPRGQGSLTQYF.

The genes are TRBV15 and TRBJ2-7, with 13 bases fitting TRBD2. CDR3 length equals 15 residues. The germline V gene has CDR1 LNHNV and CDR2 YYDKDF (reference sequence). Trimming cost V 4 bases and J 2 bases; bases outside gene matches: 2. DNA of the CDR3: TGTGCCACCAGCAACGGACTAGCGGGGGCCTACGAGCAGTACTTC. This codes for CATSNGLAGAYEQYF. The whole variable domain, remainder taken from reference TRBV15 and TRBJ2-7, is DAMVIQNPRYQVTQFGKPVTLSCSQTLNHNVMYWYQQKSSQAPKLLFHYYDKDFNNEADTPDNFQSRRPNTSFCFLDIRSPGLGDTAMYLCATSNGLAGAYEQYFGPGTRLTVT.

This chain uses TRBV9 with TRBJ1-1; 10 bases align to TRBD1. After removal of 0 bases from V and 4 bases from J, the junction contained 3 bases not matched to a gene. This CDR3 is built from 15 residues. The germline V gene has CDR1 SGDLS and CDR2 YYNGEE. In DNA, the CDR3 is TGTGCCAGCAGCGTAGAGGGGACAGGGGTCACTGAAGCTTTCTTT. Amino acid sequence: CASSVEGTGVTEAFF. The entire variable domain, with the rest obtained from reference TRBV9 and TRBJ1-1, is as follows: DSGVTQTPKHLITATGQRVTLRCSPRSGDLSVYWYQQSLDQGLQFLIQYYNGEERAKGNILERFSAQQFPDLHSELNLSSLELGDSALYFCASSVEGTGVTEAFFGQGTRLTVV.

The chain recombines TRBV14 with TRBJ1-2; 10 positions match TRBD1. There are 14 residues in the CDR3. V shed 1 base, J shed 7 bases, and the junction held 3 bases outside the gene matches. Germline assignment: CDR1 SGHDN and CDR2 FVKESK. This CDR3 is CASSQGGTGAGYTF. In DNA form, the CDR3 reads TGTGCCAGCAGCCAAGGAGGGACAGGGGCTGGCTACACCTTC.

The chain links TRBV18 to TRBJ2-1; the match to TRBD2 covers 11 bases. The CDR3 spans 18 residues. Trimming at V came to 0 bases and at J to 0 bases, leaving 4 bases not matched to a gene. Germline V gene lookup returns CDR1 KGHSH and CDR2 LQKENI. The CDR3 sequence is CASSPPDGTSGSYNEQFF. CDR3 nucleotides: TGTGCCAGCTCACCACCGGACGGGACTAGCGGCTCCTACAATGAGCAGTTCTTC.

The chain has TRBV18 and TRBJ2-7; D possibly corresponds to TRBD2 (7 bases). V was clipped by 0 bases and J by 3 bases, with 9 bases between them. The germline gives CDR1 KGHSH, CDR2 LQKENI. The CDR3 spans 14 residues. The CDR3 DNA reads TGTGCCAGCTCACCACCGGGGGGGCTCTACGAGCAGTACTTC. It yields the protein CASSPPGGLYEQYF.

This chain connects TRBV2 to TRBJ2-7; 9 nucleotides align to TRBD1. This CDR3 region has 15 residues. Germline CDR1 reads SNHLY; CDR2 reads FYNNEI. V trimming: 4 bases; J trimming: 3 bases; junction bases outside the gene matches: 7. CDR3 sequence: CASSVLGTGSYEQYF. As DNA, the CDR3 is TGTGCCAGCAGTGTGCTTGGGACAGGGAGCTACGAGCAGTACTTC.

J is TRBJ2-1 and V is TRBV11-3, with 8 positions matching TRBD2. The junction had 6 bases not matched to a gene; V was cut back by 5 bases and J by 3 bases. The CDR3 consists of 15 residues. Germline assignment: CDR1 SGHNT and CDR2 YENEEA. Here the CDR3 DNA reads TGTGCCAGCAGCCCCGGGACTAGTGACTACAATGAGCAGTTCTTC. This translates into CASSPGTSDYNEQFF.

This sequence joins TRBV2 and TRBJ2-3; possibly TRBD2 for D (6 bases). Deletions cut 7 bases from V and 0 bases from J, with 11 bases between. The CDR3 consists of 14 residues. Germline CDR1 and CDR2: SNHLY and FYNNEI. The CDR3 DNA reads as TGTGCCAGCACCCCGGGACTTAGCACAGATACGCAGTATTTT. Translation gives CASTPGLSTDTQYF. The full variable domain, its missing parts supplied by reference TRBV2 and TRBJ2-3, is EPEVTQTPSHQVTQMGQEVILRCVPISNHLYFYWYRQILGQKVEFLVSFYNNEISEKSEIFDDQFSVERPDGSNFTLKIRSTKLEDSAMYFCASTPGLSTDTQYFGPGTRLTVL.

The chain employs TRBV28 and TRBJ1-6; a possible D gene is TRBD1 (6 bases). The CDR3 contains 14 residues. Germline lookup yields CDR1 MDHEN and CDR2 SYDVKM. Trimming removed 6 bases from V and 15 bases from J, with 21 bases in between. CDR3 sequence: CASRVREGEIGLHF. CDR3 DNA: TGTGCCAGCAGGGTCAGGGAGGGGGAAATTGGCCTCCACTTT.

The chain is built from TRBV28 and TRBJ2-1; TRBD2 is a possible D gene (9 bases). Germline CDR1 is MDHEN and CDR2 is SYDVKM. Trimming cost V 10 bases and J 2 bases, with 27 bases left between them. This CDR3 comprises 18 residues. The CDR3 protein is CAIEDRDGSGGTYNEQFF. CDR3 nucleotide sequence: TGTGCCATCGAGGACAGGGATGGGAGCGGGGGGACCTACAATGAGCAGTTCTTC.

Here the CDR3 DNA reads TGTGCCAGCAGCCACGCGGGGCTAGCGGGGGGGCCGATCGGGGAGCTGTTTTTT. It is translated as CASSHAGLAGGPIGELFF. The genes are TRBV3-1 (or the pseudogene TRBV3-2) and TRBJ2-2; TRBD2 agrees at 12 bases. Losses at the gene ends were 3 bases for V and 7 bases for J; bases not matched to a gene: 12. The germline V gene has CDR1 LGHDT and CDR2 YNNKEL (reference sequence). This CDR3 comprises 18 residues.

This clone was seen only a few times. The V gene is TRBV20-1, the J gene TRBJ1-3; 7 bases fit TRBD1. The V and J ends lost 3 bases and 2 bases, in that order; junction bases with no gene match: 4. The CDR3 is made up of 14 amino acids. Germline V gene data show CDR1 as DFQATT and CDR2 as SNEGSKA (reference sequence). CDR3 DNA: TGCAGTGCTAGTTTCGGGACAGCTGGAAACACCATATATTTT. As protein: CSASFGTAGNTIYF.

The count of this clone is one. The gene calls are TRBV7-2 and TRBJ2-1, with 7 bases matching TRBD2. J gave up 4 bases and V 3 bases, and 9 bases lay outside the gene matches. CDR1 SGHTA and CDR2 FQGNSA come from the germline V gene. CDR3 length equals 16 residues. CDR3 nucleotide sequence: TGTGCCAGCAGCTTTCATACAGAGGGAGGGTACAATGAGCAGTTCTTC. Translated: CASSFHTEGGYNEQFF.

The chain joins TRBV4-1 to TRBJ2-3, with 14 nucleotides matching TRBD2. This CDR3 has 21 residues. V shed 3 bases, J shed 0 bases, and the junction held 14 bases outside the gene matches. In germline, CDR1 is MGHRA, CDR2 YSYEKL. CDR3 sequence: CASSHPRGGLAGASSTDTQYF. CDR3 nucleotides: TGCGCCAGCAGCCACCCTAGGGGGGGACTAGCGGGAGCCTCTAGCACAGATACGCAGTATTTT.

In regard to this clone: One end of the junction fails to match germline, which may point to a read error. This chain's CDR3 is CASSLAPPGSASYNEQFF. Written as DNA, the CDR3 is TGTGCTAGCAGCTTAGCCCCCCCCGGGAGTGCCTCCTACAATGAGCAGTTCTTC. This rearrangement joins TRBV7-7 to TRBJ2-1, with D possibly being TRBD2 (6 bases). CDR1 and CDR2 (germline): SSHAT, FNYEAQ (reference sequence). The CDR3 spans 18 residues.

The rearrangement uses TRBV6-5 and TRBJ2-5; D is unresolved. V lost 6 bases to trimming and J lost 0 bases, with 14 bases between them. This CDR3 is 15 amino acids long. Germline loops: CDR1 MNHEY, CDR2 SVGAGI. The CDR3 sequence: CASSIHREYQETQYF. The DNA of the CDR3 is TGTGCCAGCAGCATCCACCGAGAGTACCAAGAGACCCAGTACTTC.

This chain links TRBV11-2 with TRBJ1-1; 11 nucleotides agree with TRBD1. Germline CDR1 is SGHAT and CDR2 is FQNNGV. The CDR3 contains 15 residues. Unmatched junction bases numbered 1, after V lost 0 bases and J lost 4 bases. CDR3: CASSLDGTGGTEAFF. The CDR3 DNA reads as TGTGCCAGCAGCTTAGATGGGACAGGGGGCACTGAAGCTTTCTTT. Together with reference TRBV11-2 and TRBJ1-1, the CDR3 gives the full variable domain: EAGVAQSPRYKIIEKRQSVAFWCNPISGHATLYWYQQILGQGPKLLIQFQNNGVVDDSQLPKDRFSAERLKGVDSTLKIQPAKLEDSAVYLCASSLDGTGGTEAFFGQGTRLTVV.

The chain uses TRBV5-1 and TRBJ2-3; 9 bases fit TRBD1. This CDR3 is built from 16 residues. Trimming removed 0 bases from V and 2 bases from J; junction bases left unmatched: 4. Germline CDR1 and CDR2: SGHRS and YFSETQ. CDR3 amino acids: CASSLEGTGYTDTQYF. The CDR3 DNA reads TGCGCCAGCAGCTTGGAAGGGACAGGGTACACAGATACGCAGTATTTT.

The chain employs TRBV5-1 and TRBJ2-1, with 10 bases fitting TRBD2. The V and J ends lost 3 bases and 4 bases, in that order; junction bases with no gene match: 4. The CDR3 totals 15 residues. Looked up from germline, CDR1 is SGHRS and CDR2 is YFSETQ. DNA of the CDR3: TGCGCCAGCAGCTCCAGCGGGGGGGATTACAATGAGCAGTTCTTC. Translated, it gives CASSSSGGDYNEQFF. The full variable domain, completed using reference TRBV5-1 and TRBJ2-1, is KAGVTQTPRYLIKTRGQQVTLSCSPISGHRSVSWYQQTPGQGLQFLFEYFSETQRNKGNFPGRFSGRQFSNSRSEMNVSTLELGDSALYLCASSSSGGDYNEQFFGPGTRLTVL.

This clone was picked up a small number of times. CDR3 in amino acids: CASSESGRGYEQYF. CDR3 in DNA: TGTGCCAGCAGTGAGAGCGGGAGGGGCTACGAGCAGTACTTC. V is TRBV2 and J is TRBJ2-7, with TRBD2 identical over 10 bases. CDR3 length: 14 residues. V shed 3 bases, J shed 3 bases, and the junction held 2 bases outside the gene matches. The germline gives CDR1 SNHLY, CDR2 FYNNEI.

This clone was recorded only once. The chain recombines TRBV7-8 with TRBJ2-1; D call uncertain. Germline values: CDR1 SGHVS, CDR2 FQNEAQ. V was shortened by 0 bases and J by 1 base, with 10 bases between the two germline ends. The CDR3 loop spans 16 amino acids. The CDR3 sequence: CASSLAPRRSYNEQFF. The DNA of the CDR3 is TGTGCCAGCAGCTTAGCTCCACGGCGGTCCTACAATGAGCAGTTCTTC.

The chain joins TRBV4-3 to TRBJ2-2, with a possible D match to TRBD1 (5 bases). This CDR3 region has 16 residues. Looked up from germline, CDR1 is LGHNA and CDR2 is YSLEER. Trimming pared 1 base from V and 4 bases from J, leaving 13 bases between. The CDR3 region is CASSQVVQVSTGELFF. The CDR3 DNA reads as TGCGCCAGCAGCCAAGTGGTACAGGTCAGCACCGGGGAGCTGTTTTTT.

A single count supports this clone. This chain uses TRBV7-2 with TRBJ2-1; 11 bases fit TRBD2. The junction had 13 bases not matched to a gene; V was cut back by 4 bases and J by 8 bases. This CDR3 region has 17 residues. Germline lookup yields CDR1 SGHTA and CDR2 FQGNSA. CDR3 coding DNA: TGTGCCAGCAGCTCTATGACCTCACTAGCGGGAGTCCATGAGCAGTTCTTC. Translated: CASSSMTSLAGVHEQFF.